The clone carrying this TCR beta chain turned up a few times. The source of the sample is a study of early T cells in non-severe SARS-CoV-2 infection. Germline-derived CDR1 and CDR2 are LGHDT and YNNKEL (reference sequence). This CDR3 spans 13 amino acids. Trimming took 2 bases from V and 5 from J, leaving 7 bases between them. TCRdb fed the 5' RACE reads into MiXCR, producing one record per CDR3 protein. Of 100,000 to 120,000 distinct CDR3 sequences in the sample, roughly an eighth were seen once. The clonotype was recovered from an adult who was a healthcare worker with PCR-confirmed SARS-CoV-2 infection or an uninfected control (not recorded which). Sample: whole blood. The J gene is TRBJ2-1, the V gene TRBV3-1; possibly TRBD2 for D (6 bases). CDR3 coding DNA: TGTGCCAGCAGCCAATGGGGGGACAATGAGCAGTTCTTC. Translation: CASSQWGDNEQFF.